Each of the 24 T cell receptor beta chains below was sequenced from the same sample in a study of CD8 T cells in Susac syndrome. A quantity of about 0.45 to 1 ug RNA underwent reverse transcription using random hexamers. TCRdb reprocessed the immunoSEQ multiplex PCR reads with MiXCR, giving one entry per CDR3 protein. Of some 130,000 distinct CDR3 sequences listed, around 91% are singletons. The sample taken for sequencing was CD8+ T cells from PBMCs. All receptors derive from a human donor with multiple sclerosis.

This rearrangement joins TRBV11-2 to TRBJ1-2; TRBD1 agrees at 8 bases. The J segment lost 6 bases and the V segment lost 1 base, leaving 7 bases of the junction unmatched. Germline values: CDR1 SGHAT, CDR2 FQNNGV. CDR3 size: 15 residues. The CDR3 protein is CASSLAGGAINGYTF. DNA for the CDR3: TGTGCCAGCAGCTTAGCAGGGGGCGCAATTAATGGCTACACCTTC.

The chain is built from TRBV29-1 and TRBJ2-7; 7 bases are shared with TRBD2. There are 13 residues in the CDR3. Germline CDR1 SQVTM, CDR2 ANQGSEA. Germline trimming cut 4 bases from V and 2 bases from J; bases unmatched to any gene: 5. The CDR3 DNA is TGCAGCGTTGGGGAGGGCGGTCCCTACGAGCAGTACTTC. It encodes CSVGEGGPYEQYF.

The J gene is TRBJ2-3, the V gene TRBV7-9; 8 positions match TRBD2. Losses at the gene ends were 4 bases for V and 14 bases for J; bases not matched to a gene: 11. The CDR3 has 13 amino acids. Germline assignment: CDR1 SEHNR and CDR2 FQNEAQ (reference sequence). The CDR3 here is CASSSGRTSRGYF. CDR3 DNA sequence: TGTGCCAGCAGCTCCGGACGGACTAGCAGGGGGTATTTT.

The J gene is TRBJ2-1, the V gene TRBV27; D perhaps matches TRBD1 (6 bases). This CDR3 contains 14 residues. From germline, CDR1 is MNHEY and CDR2 SMNVEV (reference sequence). V was pared by 3 bases and J by 4 bases, with 10 bases between. The CDR3 region has the DNA TGTGCCAGCAGTTTCTCAGGGGAGTACAATGAGCAGTTCTTC. Protein sequence: CASSFSGEYNEQFF.

The J gene is TRBJ2-7, the V gene TRBV29-1; D unclear. The germline V gene encodes CDR1 SQVTM and CDR2 ANQGSEA. Trimming removed 3 bases at V and 0 bases at J, with 6 bases between. CDR3 length equals 12 residues. The chain's CDR3 is CSVEMSSYEQYF. The CDR3 DNA follows: TGCAGCGTTGAGATGAGCTCCTACGAGCAGTACTTC.

In this sample, this clonotype turned up once. The genes are TRBV20-1 and TRBJ2-1, with TRBD1 matching 8 bases. The CDR3 extends over 15 amino acids. Looked up from germline, CDR1 is DFQATT and CDR2 is SNEGSKA (reference sequence). With 3 bases clipped from V and 2 bases from J, the junction kept 6 bases outside the gene matches. This CDR3 reads CSARQGAYPYNEQFF. CDR3 nucleotide sequence: TGCAGTGCTAGGCAGGGGGCCTATCCCTACAATGAGCAGTTCTTC.

This clonotype appeared once. The chain is built from TRBV11-2 and TRBJ2-1; D possibly corresponds to TRBD2 (7 bases). V lost 2 bases to trimming and J lost 5 bases, with 10 bases between them. This CDR3 has 14 amino acids. The germline V gene encodes CDR1 SGHAT and CDR2 FQNNGV. The DNA of the CDR3 is TGTGCCAGCAGCTTAAAGGGGGGGGACAATGAGCAGTTCTTC. Translated, it gives CASSLKGGDNEQFF.

The chain carries TRBV7-9 and TRBJ2-2, with TRBD2 matching over 14 bases. In germline, CDR1 is SEHNR, CDR2 FQNEAQ (reference sequence). V dropped 6 bases and J dropped 0; count of bases not matched to a gene: 6. This CDR3 region has 18 residues. CDR3 residues: CASSSQGLAGANTGELFF. The CDR3 bases are TGTGCCAGCAGTTCTCAGGGACTAGCGGGAGCGAACACCGGGGAGCTGTTTTTT.

In DNA, the CDR3 is TGTGCCACCCGGACAGGGAACACCGGGGAGCTGTTTTTT. Residues: CATRTGNTGELFF. The rearrangement joins TRBV19 to TRBJ2-2, with 7 bases that match TRBD1. This CDR3 has 13 amino acids. V trimming: 10 bases; J trimming: 1 base; junction bases outside the gene matches: 3. Germline CDR1 reads LNHDA; CDR2 reads SQIVND (reference sequence). The full variable domain, its missing parts supplied by reference TRBV19 and TRBJ2-2, is DGGITQSPKYLFRKEGQNVTLSCEQNLNHDAMYWYRQDPGQGLRLIYYSQIVNDFQKGDIAEGYSVSREKKESFPLTVTSAQKNPTAFYLCATRTGNTGELFFGEGSRLTVL.

The CDR3 region has the DNA TGTGCCTGGAGCTCGCCTTCTGGAAACACCATATATTTT. Residues: CAWSSPSGNTIYF. The chain has TRBV30 and TRBJ1-3; no definite D call. Between the trimmed V and J ends, which lost 3 bases and 1 base, there was a span of 7 bases. The germline V gene has CDR1 GTSNPN and CDR2 SVGIG (reference sequence). CDR3 length: 13 residues. The full variable domain, with the rest looked up from reference TRBV30 and TRBJ1-3, is SQTIHQWPATLVQPVGSPLSLECTVEGTSNPNLYWYRQAAGRGLQLLFYSVGIGQISSEVPQNLSASRPQDRQFILSSKKLLLSDSGFYLCAWSSPSGNTIYFGEGSWLTVV.

The J gene is TRBJ1-5, the V gene TRBV30; possibly TRBD1 for D (5 bases). V was pared by 2 bases and J by 0 bases, with 11 bases between. CDR1 is GTSNPN, CDR2 SVGIG, per germline (reference sequence). This CDR3 is 15 amino acids long. This CDR3 is CAWSPGTSSNQPQHF. CDR3 bases: TGTGCCTGGAGTCCCGGGACTAGTAGCAATCAGCCCCAGCATTTT.

CDR3 in DNA: TGTGCCAGCAGTTACTCGGGGACAGACTCTCAGCCCCAGCATTTT. Translation gives CASSYSGTDSQPQHF. V and J are TRBV6-5 and TRBJ1-5; 7 bases are a match to TRBD1. The CDR3 consists of 15 residues. The germline gives CDR1 MNHEY, CDR2 SVGAGI. Losses at the gene ends were 0 bases for V and 6 bases for J; bases not matched to a gene: 5.

The sample holds one count of this clonotype. The genes are TRBV20-1 and TRBJ2-1; the D is unclear. V shed 1 base and J shed 1 base, with 8 bases lying between them. The CDR3 has 14 amino acids. CDR1 and CDR2 from the germline V gene are DFQATT and SNEGSKA (reference sequence). The CDR3 DNA reads TGCAGTGCTAGAGGGTTTGAGTCCTACAATGAGCAGTTCTTC. Residues: CSARGFESYNEQFF.

The V gene is TRBV27, the J gene TRBJ2-3; the D gene is possibly TRBD2 (6 bases). Germline V gene data show CDR1 as MNHEY and CDR2 as SMNVEV (reference sequence). The CDR3 is 14 residues long. V lost 8 bases and J lost 1, with 13 bases in between. CDR3 amino acids: CASSWGEGTDTQYF. For the CDR3, the DNA is TGTGCCAGCTCTTGGGGGGAAGGCACAGATACGCAGTATTTT.

This chain joins TRBV7-9 and TRBJ2-1; no firm D call. The CDR3 length is 13 residues. V was pared by 5 bases and J by 4 bases, with 9 bases between. The germline gives CDR1 SEHNR, CDR2 FQNEAQ (reference sequence). CDR3 loop: CASSPIGYNEQFF. CDR3 nucleotide sequence: TGTGCCAGCAGCCCCATAGGGTACAATGAGCAGTTCTTC.

The rearrangement uses TRBV10-3 and TRBJ2-1; D may be TRBD1 or TRBD2 (5 bases each). CDR1 and CDR2 from the germline V gene are ENHRY and SYGVKD. The CDR3 extends over 15 amino acids. V lost 3 bases and J 3 bases, leaving 12 bases between the germline ends. This CDR3 is CAISEPGTNYNEQFF. CDR3 nucleotides: TGTGCCATCAGTGAACCCGGGACCAACTACAATGAGCAGTTCTTC.

The rearrangement joins TRBV5-6 to TRBJ2-2, with D unresolved. In germline, CDR1 is SGHDT, CDR2 YYEEEE. The CDR3 spans 16 residues. Trimming took 1 base from V and 4 from J, leaving 14 bases between them. The CDR3 region has the DNA TGTGCCAGCAGCTTGAAAGCGCTCTCCCCCACCGGGGAGCTGTTTTTT. This encodes CASSLKALSPTGELFF.

This chain connects TRBV2 to TRBJ2-5; 8 bases line up with TRBD1. The CDR3 covers 15 residues. The germline V gene has CDR1 SNHLY and CDR2 FYNNEI. V shed 2 bases, J shed 3 bases, and the junction held 5 bases outside the gene matches. The DNA for the CDR3 is TGTGCCAGCAGTGAATGGGAGACAGGGGAAGAGACCCAGTACTTC. Protein product: CASSEWETGEETQYF.

This clonotype was detected a few times. The rearrangement links TRBV7-8 to TRBJ2-7; D is unclear. V gave up 5 bases and J gave up 5 bases, with 10 bases separating them. CDR3 length: 12 residues. The germline V gene has CDR1 SGHVS and CDR2 FQNEAQ. The CDR3 DNA sequence: TGTGCCAGCAGCCCCGCTAGAAACGAGCAGTACTTC. Residues: CASSPARNEQYF.

The CDR3 DNA reads TGTGCCAGCAGTTACTTTTCAGGGAACACCGGGGAGCTGTTTTTT. It encodes CASSYFSGNTGELFF. This chain connects TRBV6-5 to TRBJ2-2; no definite D call. Trimming took 1 base from V and 1 from J, leaving 7 bases between them. Germline CDR1 MNHEY, CDR2 SVGAGI. The CDR3 consists of 15 residues.

The chain joins TRBV7-7 to TRBJ2-1; 7 bases match TRBD2. The V gene end was trimmed by 5 bases and the J gene end by 7 bases; junction bases not matched to a gene: 8. Per the germline V gene, CDR1 is SSHAT and CDR2 is FNYEAQ (reference sequence). This CDR3 has 14 amino acids. CDR3 sequence: CASSPELARNEQFF. CDR3 sequence (DNA): TGTGCCAGCAGCCCGGAACTAGCGAGAAATGAGCAGTTCTTC. Complete variable domain (other parts from reference TRBV7-7 and TRBJ2-1): GAGVSQSPRYKVTKRGQDVTLRCDPISSHATLYWYQQALGQGPEFLTYFNYEAQPDKSGLPSDRFSAERPEGSISTLTIQRTEQRDSAMYRCASSPELARNEQFFGPGTRLTVL.

The V call is TRBV20-1, the J call TRBJ1-1; 10 nucleotides match TRBD1. V was pared by 5 bases and J by 6 bases, with 6 bases of the junction left unmatched. There are 13 residues in the CDR3. From germline, CDR1 is DFQATT and CDR2 SNEGSKA (reference sequence). The CDR3 protein is CSAPGQGRAEAFF. In DNA form, the CDR3 reads TGCAGTGCTCCGGGACAGGGGAGGGCTGAAGCTTTCTTT.

CDR3 nucleotides: TGCGCCAGCACCGACGGGGTCCTCAAAGATACGCAGTATTTT. Residues: CASTDGVLKDTQYF. The chain links TRBV10-1 to TRBJ2-3; D possibly corresponds to TRBD2 (5 bases). The germline V gene encodes CDR1 WNHNN and CDR2 SYGVQD (reference sequence). V gave up 7 bases and J gave up 5 bases, with 16 bases separating them. CDR3 length equals 14 residues.

The sample holds one count of this clonotype. CDR3 bases: TGTGCCAGCAGCGCATGGTTCTCGAGCGGGGATGAGCAGTTCTTC. Protein sequence: CASSAWFSSGDEQFF. The chain links TRBV11-2 to TRBJ2-1, with 7 positions matching TRBD2. This CDR3 spans 15 amino acids. The V gene end was trimmed by 5 bases and the J gene end by 8 bases; junction bases not matched to a gene: 12. The germline V gene encodes CDR1 SGHAT and CDR2 FQNNGV. Full variable domain (rest looked up from reference TRBV11-2 and TRBJ2-1): EAGVAQSPRYKIIEKRQSVAFWCNPISGHATLYWYQQILGQGPKLLIQFQNNGVVDDSQLPKDRFSAERLKGVDSTLKIQPAKLEDSAVYLCASSAWFSSGDEQFFGPGTRLTVL.